The rows below give T cell receptor beta chains drawn from one sample of a study of blood T cell repertoires in COVID-19. Here immunoSEQ multiplex PCR was the method, and the copy in TCRdb shows in-frame clones only, minus some. The sample records about 170,000 clones, roughly nine tenths being singletons. Source material: peripheral blood. The source is an older woman with COVID-19, enrolled during active disease. Both conserved end residues are part of each CDR3. Each record gives: V gene, J gene, clone size, CDR3 protein. Size is omitted from some rows. Given values are once, few, many or a class for expanded clones.

v_call: TRBV24-1; j_call: TRBJ1-6; clone_size: .; cdr3_aa: CATSDTTGPGRNSPLHF
v_call: TRBV30; j_call: TRBJ1-2; clone_size: .; cdr3_aa: CAWSMRTLYGYTF
v_call: TRBV24-1; j_call: TRBJ2-5; clone_size: .; cdr3_aa: CATSDLGTGGEAQYF
v_call: TRBV30; j_call: TRBJ1-2; clone_size: .; cdr3_aa: CAWEGTANYGYTF
v_call: TRBV7-2; j_call: TRBJ2-7; clone_size: .; cdr3_aa: CASSPQAGPYEQYF
v_call: TRBV7-8; j_call: TRBJ2-7; clone_size: .; cdr3_aa: CASTPPPGLRQQYF
v_call: TRBV4-1; j_call: TRBJ2-7; clone_size: .; cdr3_aa: CASSQAPPTYEQYF
v_call: TRBV5-1; j_call: TRBJ2-1; clone_size: .; cdr3_aa: CASSRGQDYNEQFF
v_call: TRBV6-5; j_call: TRBJ2-1; clone_size: .; cdr3_aa: CASSRGDEQFF
v_call: TRBV9; j_call: TRBJ2-5; clone_size: .; cdr3_aa: CASSPPGVEETQYF
v_call: TRBV7-9; j_call: TRBJ2-1; clone_size: .; cdr3_aa: CASSLSTGLAGDEQFF
v_call: TRBV15; j_call: TRBJ2-7; clone_size: .; cdr3_aa: CATSRDRGFEQYF
v_call: TRBV12-3/TRBV12-4; j_call: TRBJ2-3; clone_size: .; cdr3_aa: CASSLGRGGAQYF
v_call: TRBV6-2/TRBV6-3; j_call: TRBJ1-6; clone_size: .; cdr3_aa: CASSLLSGNSPLHF
v_call: TRBV18; j_call: TRBJ2-1; clone_size: .; cdr3_aa: CASSPMGQGASERYNEQFF
v_call: TRBV7-8; j_call: TRBJ1-5; clone_size: .; cdr3_aa: CASSPTGGNQPQHF
v_call: TRBV3-1/TRBV3-2; j_call: TRBJ1-1; clone_size: .; cdr3_aa: CASSLRRQMNTEAFF
v_call: TRBV6-6; j_call: TRBJ1-5; clone_size: .; cdr3_aa: CASSYSGGARQPQHF
v_call: TRBV19; j_call: TRBJ2-1; clone_size: .; cdr3_aa: CASSNRRDRYNEQFF
v_call: TRBV7-6; j_call: TRBJ1-6; clone_size: .; cdr3_aa: CASKVDGTGSSPLHF
v_call: TRBV12-3/TRBV12-4; j_call: TRBJ1-2; clone_size: .; cdr3_aa: CASSYGYYGYTF
v_call: TRBV9; j_call: TRBJ2-5; clone_size: once; cdr3_aa: CASSPGETQYF